This T cell receptor beta chain stems from a study of shared clonotypes between healthy human individuals. With 0 bases removed from V and 2 bases from J, the gap between germline ends came to 11 bases. Germline V CDR1 and CDR2: SGHDN, FVKESK. This CDR3 spans 15 amino acids. As regards this clone: What it binds is unknown.

Notes on the study in general: Collection of samples was limited to blood; tissue repertoires likely differ. Non-shared clonotypes displayed generation probabilities falling below those of clonotypes present in all four donors. What rarefaction showed was incomplete sorted-subset sequencing despite large depth.

Produced via immunoSEQ multiplex PCR; TCRdb's table is partial and in-frame only. The table records a few million clones, more than 80% of them present only once. The clonotype was recovered from a young man in good health. Sample: naive CD4+ T cells sorted from blood. As to subset: CD45RA+ positively selected. The rearrangement uses TRBV14 and TRBJ2-7; either TRBD1 or TRBD2 may fit D (5 bases each). The CDR3 is CASSQDPGRPYEQYF. The CDR3 DNA follows: TGTGCCAGCAGCCAAGATCCGGGACGGCCCTACGAGCAGTACTTC.